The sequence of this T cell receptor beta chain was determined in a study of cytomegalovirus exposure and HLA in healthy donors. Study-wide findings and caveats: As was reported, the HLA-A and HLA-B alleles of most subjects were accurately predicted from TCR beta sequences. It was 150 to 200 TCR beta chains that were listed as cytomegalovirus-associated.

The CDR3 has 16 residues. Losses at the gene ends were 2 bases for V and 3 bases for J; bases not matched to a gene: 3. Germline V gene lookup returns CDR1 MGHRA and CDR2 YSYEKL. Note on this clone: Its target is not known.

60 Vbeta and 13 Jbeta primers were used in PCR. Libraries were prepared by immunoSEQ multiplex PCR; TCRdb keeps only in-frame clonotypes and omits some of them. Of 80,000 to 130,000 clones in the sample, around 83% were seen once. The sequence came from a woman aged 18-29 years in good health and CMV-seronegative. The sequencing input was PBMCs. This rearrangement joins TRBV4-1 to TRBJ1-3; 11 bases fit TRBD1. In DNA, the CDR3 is TGCGCCAGCAGCCAACCCGGGACAGGGGGTGGAAACACCATATATTTT. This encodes CASSQPGTGGGNTIYF.